The 23 T cell receptor beta chains given below trace back to one sample, sequenced in a study of shared clonotypes between healthy human individuals (dated by TCRdb to about 2020). Library generation was performed with the immunoSEQ multiplex PCR assay. TCRdb retrieved this table from immuneACCESS and kept in-frame rearrangements only. Not all clones are present; in checked studies, unresolved V genes account for under half, and no reason is known for the remainder. For this sample there are roughly 680,000 clones; approximately 77% appear just once. Of the sample, approximately 1.8% falls within the top ten clones. Sequencing was carried out using memory CD4+ T cells sorted from blood. The label giving this sample's cell subset or site can be read as: CD45RA-negative fraction. Receptor source: a woman in her twenties or thirties in good health.

This clone occurred many times. The chain has TRBV7-2 and TRBJ1-1; D remains ambiguous. Trimming shortened V by 3 bases and J by 0 bases, and 5 bases separated the two germline ends. CDR3 length: 13 amino acids. Germline assignment: CDR1 SGHTA and CDR2 FQGNSA. The CDR3 spells CASSLQVNTEAFF. Written as DNA, the CDR3 is TGTGCCAGCAGCTTGCAGGTGAACACTGAAGCTTTCTTT. The variable domain in full, with the rest retrieved from reference TRBV7-2 and TRBJ1-1, is GAGVSQSPSNKVTEKGKDVELRCDPISGHTALYWYRQSLGQGLEFLIYFQGNSAPDKSGLPSDRFSAERTGGSVSTLTIQRTQQEDSAVYLCASSLQVNTEAFFGQGTRLTVV.

The rearrangement links TRBV28 to TRBJ2-5; D gene unclear. V was clipped by 4 bases and J by 3 bases, with 15 bases between them. This CDR3 contains 15 residues. Germline V CDR1 and CDR2: MDHEN, SYDVKM. CDR3 nucleotide sequence: TGTGCCAGCAGTTCATTCTCCGGGCCCAAAGAGACCCAGTACTTC. This translates into CASSSFSGPKETQYF. The full variable domain, in which reference TRBV28 and TRBJ2-5 provide the parts outside the CDR3, is DVKVTQSSRYLVKRTGEKVFLECVQDMDHENMFWYRQDPGLGLRLIYFSYDVKMKEKGDIPEGYSVSREKKERFSLILESASTNQTSMYLCASSSFSGPKETQYFGPGTRLLVL.

This chain links TRBV11-3 with TRBJ2-2; possibly TRBD2 for D (5 bases). The CDR3 totals 12 residues. Per the germline V gene, CDR1 is SGHNT and CDR2 is YENEEA. Between the trimmed V and J ends, which lost 4 bases and 6 bases, there was a span of 6 bases. CDR3 region: CASSYGAGELFF. As DNA, the CDR3 is TGTGCCAGCAGCTACGGGGCCGGGGAGCTGTTTTTT.

This chain connects TRBV4-2 to TRBJ2-7; the D is unclear. The CDR3 contains 13 residues. Germline lookup yields CDR1 LGHNA and CDR2 YNFKEQ. The V and J ends lost 3 bases and 5 bases respectively, with 11 bases between them. In DNA form, the CDR3 reads TGTGCCAGCAGCCAGACTCTAATGGACGAGCAGTACTTC. Protein product: CASSQTLMDEQYF.

The chain joins TRBV2 to TRBJ1-6, with a tentative D call TRBD1 (5 bases). In germline, CDR1 is SNHLY, CDR2 FYNNEI. Trimming removed 5 bases from V and 6 bases from J, with 11 bases in between. The CDR3 is made up of 14 amino acids. The CDR3 sequence: CASSPRVGNSPLHF. CDR3 bases: TGTGCCAGCAGTCCCAGGGTGGGTAATTCACCCCTCCACTTT.

The V call is TRBV10-2, the J call TRBJ2-5, with TRBD2 matching over 9 bases. CDR1 and CDR2 from the germline V gene are WSHSY and SAAADI. The CDR3 covers 15 residues. V dropped 3 bases and J dropped 5; count of bases not matched to a gene: 7. The CDR3 sequence: CASSEPAGGRETQYF. CDR3 DNA: TGCGCCAGCAGTGAACCCGCGGGAGGGCGGGAGACCCAGTACTTC.

Only one count was recorded for this clone. Other DNA sequences of this sample code for an identical CDR3. The chain employs TRBV28 and TRBJ2-7; D remains unclear. Germline values: CDR1 MDHEN, CDR2 SYDVKM. Trimming removed 6 bases at V and 3 bases at J, with 21 bases between. The CDR3 extends over 16 amino acids. The CDR3 DNA follows: TGTGCCAGCAGGTCGGCGGCGGTAGGAGCCTACTACGAGCAGTACTTC. Residues: CASRSAAVGAYYEQYF. The whole variable domain, remainder taken from reference TRBV28 and TRBJ2-7, is DVKVTQSSRYLVKRTGEKVFLECVQDMDHENMFWYRQDPGLGLRLIYFSYDVKMKEKGDIPEGYSVSREKKERFSLILESASTNQTSMYLCASRSAAVGAYYEQYFGPGTRLTVT.

The CDR3 is CASSLEGRGPFIPDTQYF. The CDR3 nucleotides are TGTGCCAGCAGCTTAGAGGGGAGGGGACCCTTTATTCCAGATACGCAGTATTTT. The J gene is TRBJ2-3, the V gene TRBV7-9, with TRBD2 matching over 7 bases. Germline-derived CDR1 and CDR2 are SEHNR and FQNEAQ (reference sequence). The CDR3 spans 18 residues. V dropped 1 base and J dropped 4; count of bases not matched to a gene: 14.

The rearrangement links TRBV5-1 to TRBJ2-7, with 12 bases that match TRBD2. J gave up 6 bases and V 5 bases, and 6 bases lay outside the gene matches. Germline CDR1 SGHRS, CDR2 YFSETQ. The CDR3 covers 14 residues. The CDR3 DNA reads TGCGCCAGCAGTCTAGCGGGAGGGCCTGGCGAGCAGTACTTC. Amino acids: CASSLAGGPGEQYF.

The V and J genes are TRBV30 and TRBJ2-7; unclear D gene. V shed 3 bases and J shed 2 bases, with 5 bases lying between them. Germline-derived CDR1 and CDR2 are GTSNPN and SVGIG (reference sequence). The CDR3 consists of 11 residues. The CDR3 DNA is TGTGCCTGGAGGGCCCCCTACGAGCAGTACTTC. Encoded protein: CAWRAPYEQYF.

A single count supports this clone. The chain recombines TRBV5-1 with TRBJ2-5; 8 bases line up with TRBD2. After removal of 3 bases from V and 1 base from J, the junction contained 2 bases not matched to a gene. This CDR3 comprises 14 residues. Germline assignment: CDR1 SGHRS and CDR2 YFSETQ. The CDR3, as DNA: TGCGCCAGCAGCTGGACTAGCAGCCAAGAGACCCAGTACTTC. Its protein is CASSWTSSQETQYF.

The gene calls are TRBV7-3 and TRBJ1-2; 10 bases are a match to TRBD1. The germline gives CDR1 SGHTA, CDR2 FQGTGA. This CDR3 has 14 residues. V lost 5 bases, J lost 2 bases, and 2 bases stayed unmatched. CDR3 region: CASSPTGGNYGYTF. In nucleotides, the CDR3 is TGTGCCAGCAGCCCGACAGGGGGCAACTATGGCTACACCTTC.

The rearrangement joins TRBV11-3 to TRBJ1-1, with 8 bases identical to TRBD1. The CDR3 has 13 residues. The germline V gene has CDR1 SGHNT and CDR2 YENEEA. V lost 3 bases and J lost 8; bases outside the gene matches: 5. The CDR3 reads CASSLDRVSEAFF. CDR3 in DNA: TGTGCCAGCAGCTTGGACAGGGTTTCAGAAGCTTTCTTT.

J is TRBJ1-2 and V is TRBV6-1; TRBD1 might be the D (5 bases). The CDR3 spans 16 residues. Germline V gene lookup returns CDR1 MNHNS and CDR2 SASEGT. The ends were cut back, 2 bases at V and 6 bases at J, with 19 bases in the middle. This CDR3 is CASSELGTLISHGYTF. For the CDR3, the DNA is TGTGCCAGCAGTGAACTTGGGACCCTAATATCACATGGCTACACCTTC.

V gene TRBV27 combines with J gene TRBJ2-5; 10 positions agree with TRBD2. The germline gives CDR1 MNHEY, CDR2 SMNVEV (reference sequence). This CDR3 has 15 amino acids. Trimming removed 3 bases from V and 5 bases from J; junction bases left unmatched: 6. For the CDR3, the DNA is TGTGCCAGCAGTTTCATAGCGGGAGGTAGGGAGACCCAGTACTTC. Amino acids: CASSFIAGGRETQYF.

This clone has a handful of counts. V gene TRBV6-5 combines with J gene TRBJ1-5, with D perhaps TRBD1 (6 bases). CDR1 and CDR2 (germline): MNHEY, SVGAGI. This CDR3 is built from 15 residues. Trimming cost V 6 bases and J 5 bases, with 17 bases left between them. The CDR3 region has the DNA TGTGCCAGCAGCTCTACAGGGAAGGTATATCAGCCCCAGCATTTT. Translating gives CASSSTGKVYQPQHF.

The genes are TRBV14 and TRBJ1-1, with unresolved D. Trimming took off 1 base at V and 7 bases at J, with 10 bases between the two ends. Germline V gene sequence: CDR1 SGHDN, CDR2 FVKESK. This CDR3 spans 13 amino acids. CDR3 in amino acids: CASSQVGAFEAFF. DNA for the CDR3: TGTGCCAGCAGCCAAGTAGGTGCATTTGAAGCTTTCTTT.

CDR3 DNA: TGCAGCGTTGCCCCGAGACAAGATGCTAACTATGGCTACACCTTC. Residues: CSVAPRQDANYGYTF. The chain couples TRBV29-1 to TRBJ1-2; no reliable D call. V lost 4 bases and J lost 0, with 15 bases in between. CDR3 length: 15 amino acids. CDR1 and CDR2 (germline): SQVTM, ANQGSEA. The full variable domain, with the rest looked up from reference TRBV29-1 and TRBJ1-2, is SAVISQKPSRDICQRGTSLTIQCQVDSQVTMMFWYRQQPGQSLTLIATANQGSEATYESGFVIDKFPISRPNLTFSTLTVSNMSPEDSSIYLCSVAPRQDANYGYTFGSGTRLTVV.

The CDR3 bases are TGTGCCAGCAGCCTTGACAGGGTGGGCTACGAGCAGTACTTC. This encodes CASSLDRVGYEQYF. This chain links TRBV7-9 with TRBJ2-7, with 7 bases aligning to TRBD1. CDR3 length equals 14 residues. Unmatched junction bases numbered 7, after V lost 5 bases and J lost 3 bases. The V gene's germline CDR1 is SEHNR and CDR2 FQNEAQ (reference sequence).

The V gene is TRBV5-4, the J gene TRBJ1-5, with a weak D call TRBD1 (6 bases). The length of the CDR3 is 15 residues. Germline lookup yields CDR1 SGHNT and CDR2 YYREEE (reference sequence). The germline V and J ends were trimmed by 4 bases and 2 bases, with 13 bases remaining between them. The CDR3 sequence is CASSVQGNGNQPQHF. The CDR3 coding sequence is TGTGCCAGCAGCGTACAGGGAAACGGCAATCAGCCCCAGCATTTT.

This chain joins TRBV4-1 and TRBJ2-7; D is tentatively TRBD1 or TRBD2 (6 bases each). Germline V CDR1 and CDR2: MGHRA, YSYEKL. The germline V and J ends were trimmed by 3 bases and 3 bases, with 12 bases remaining between them. The CDR3 length is 14 residues. CDR3 coding DNA: TGCGCCAGCAGCCAGCGGGACACGGGCTACGAGCAGTACTTC. It is translated as CASSQRDTGYEQYF.

This clone was seen once. The rearrangement links TRBV2 to TRBJ2-3; possible D gene TRBD2, 6 bases. CDR1 and CDR2 from the germline V gene are SNHLY and FYNNEI. V lost 3 bases and J 4 bases, leaving 11 bases between the germline ends. CDR3 size: 14 residues. DNA for the CDR3: TGTGCCAGCAGTGAGCGGGTAGCGGCAGATACGCAGTATTTT. Its protein product is CASSERVAADTQYF.

This clone was detected only a few times. The rearrangement uses TRBV2 and TRBJ1-2; D is undetermined. V dropped 4 bases and J dropped 2 bases, with 8 bases sitting between them. The germline CDR1 and CDR2 sequences are SNHLY and FYNNEI. The CDR3 covers 13 residues. CDR3: CASSGDGNYGYTF. CDR3 nucleotides: TGTGCCAGCAGTGGCGACGGAAACTATGGCTACACCTTC.